This T cell receptor (beta chain) stems from a study of T-cell memory formation after mild COVID-19 (dated by TCRdb to the early 2020s). Regarding the research as a whole: Most TCR sequence clusters were specific to one of the two donors. T-cell clones expanding and contracting after mild COVID-19 in a couple of donors were tracked by longitudinal TCRalpha and TCRbeta repertoire sequencing. Two young, previously healthy adult volunteers, one female and one male, were included in the cohort. Beyond this particular receptor, the publication reports: The study covered only a couple of mild cases, and larger cohorts including severe cases with pre-infection samples were considered necessary. The detection of some responding clones in pre-infection memory suggests that pre-existing cross-reactive memory T cells joined the SARS-CoV-2 response. The second-wave clones that peaked on day 37 were not confirmed to be SARS-CoV-2 specific. Contracting CD4+ clones appeared mostly in the CM and EM memory subsets, whereas CD8+ clones were enriched in EMRA. From day 15 to 85, contracting clones showed balanced CD4/CD8 phenotypes, whereas a second wave of clones that expanded from day 15 to 37 leaned towards CD4+.

Ficoll-Paque density gradient centrifugation was used to isolate PBMCs. Sequencing instrument: Illumina NovaSeq 6000. TCRalpha and TCRbeta cDNA libraries were built by 5'RACE with constant-segment primers, adding sample barcodes and unique molecular identifiers. RNA was extracted from every sample with Trizol reagent. Libraries were amplified in two PCR steps, with a second sample barcode and Illumina TruSeq adapters added in the second step. The libraries were sequenced on an Illumina NovaSeq using 2 x 150 bp paired-end reads. The study's processing was this. The reads were demultiplexed and collapsed into UMI-guided consensus sequences using migec v1.2.7. Using mixcr v2.1.11, UMI consensuses were aligned to TRA and TRB V and J templates and then assembled into clonotypes. Clonotypes were classified as expanded or contracted when called significant by both edgeR and NoisET, with noise models trained on biological replicates. For edgeR calls, the thresholds were a false discovery rate-adjusted p below 0.01 and a log2 fold-change of 1. As an exploratory analysis of dynamics, max-normalized trajectories of the 1000 most abundant clonotypes were examined with PCA combined with hierarchical clustering. The CD4 or CD8 phenotype of responding clones was assigned using the separately sequenced CD4+ and CD8+ repertoires. TCRdb took the public reads, trimmed them with fastp at Q25, ran MiXCR for clone calling and kept in-frame beta chains. Rows with one shared CDR3 protein collapse into an entry with the most common genes and DNA. The V and J calls, along with clone size, are taken from TCRdb and not from the paper's own processing. Here the sample has a few hundred thousand distinct CDR3 sequences; around 20% occur a single time. Of the sample, approximately 13% is held by the ten largest clones.

Comment on this clonotype: Its antigen specificity is not known. No much larger clone exists at a distance of one base, and base qualities are not known.

Trimming removed 6 bases from V and 2 bases from J; the gene matches leave 8 bases unexplained. Counted from cysteine to phenylalanine, this CDR3 has 16 amino acids. Kept here is only the CDR3 DNA, which spans 48 bases and is read in frame from base 1. CDR1 MNHEY and CDR2 SVGAGI are derived from the germline V gene. Recombination connected TRBV6-5 to TRBJ2-7, and TRBD2 matches 12 of the central bases. This clonotype was sampled from an adult woman who had mild COVID-19 (a few samples of this study predate the infection). The sample titles of this study are shuffled in the database, so cell type and time point are left out; the donor was told from shared clones. Source material: PBMCs or a T cell subset sorted from them (not recorded which). The CDR3 protein sequence reads: CASSSLTSGRTYEQYF. The DNA is TGTGCCAGCAGCTCCCTCACTAGCGGGAGGACCTACGAGCAGTACTTC.